This is a list of T cell receptor beta chains from one sample in a study of blood T cell repertoires in COVID-19. This table comes from immunoSEQ multiplex PCR, and its TCRdb copy is limited to in-frame clones, with some not included. The table records about 220,000 clones, 85% to 90% of them present only once. Sequencing was carried out using PBMCs or T cells enriched from blood (not recorded which). Receptors originate from a woman between 18 and 30 years old in a cohort exposed to, infected with or recovered from COVID-19 (not recorded which). Each CDR3 is given with its conserved first and last residue. The D gene is left open where the match is weak. Expanded clones are given a class, and other clones once, few, many or no size at all.

abundance	v_gene	j_gene	d_gene	CDR3nt	CDR3aa
few	TRBV6-2/TRBV6-3	TRBJ1-5	NA	TGTGCCAGCAGTTTAGAGCCGCCTGGGGGCTCCCAGCAGCCCCAGCATTTT	CASSLEPPGGSQQPQHF
NA	TRBV28	TRBJ1-5	NA	TGTGCCAGCAGTCCCAGGGGTGAGGGCAATCAGCCCCAGCATTTT	CASSPRGEGNQPQHF
NA	TRBV3-1/TRBV3-2	TRBJ2-2	NA	TGTGCCAGCAGCCAGTATAGATCCACCGGGGAGCTGTTTTTT	CASSQYRSTGELFF
NA	TRBV7-9	TRBJ1-6	TRBD1	TGTGCCAGCACCGGGACAGAGTATAATTCACCCCTCCACTTT	CASTGTEYNSPLHF
NA	TRBV4-2	TRBJ2-3	TRBD2	TGTGCCAGCAGCCAAGAGGGTCCGGGACTAGCGGGAACTACAGATACGCAGTATTTT	CASSQEGPGLAGTTDTQYF
NA	TRBV19	TRBJ2-4	TRBD2	TGTGCCAGTAGTATAATCGTAGCGGGAGGGCGGGGGAACATTCAGTACTTC	CASSIIVAGGRGNIQYF
NA	TRBV5-4	TRBJ2-1	TRBD2	TGTGCCAGCAGCTTGGGTCTAGCGGGGGGAACCTACAATGAGCAGTTCTTC	CASSLGLAGGTYNEQFF
NA	TRBV6-1	TRBJ1-2	NA	TGTGCCAGCAGTGAAGCGGAGGGGTACGGCTACACCTTC	CASSEAEGYGYTF
NA	TRBV29-1	TRBJ2-5	NA	TGCAGCGTTGTGCGGCTAGAAGAGACCCAGTACTTC	CSVVRLEETQYF
NA	TRBV24-1	TRBJ1-1	NA	TGTGCCACCAGTGACACCAACAGGGAAGCTTTCTTT	CATSDTNREAFF
NA	TRBV29-1	TRBJ1-1	TRBD1	TGCAGCAGCGACCCCACAGGGGGCTCGAACACTGAAGCTTTCTTT	CSSDPTGGSNTEAFF
NA	TRBV2	TRBJ1-6	TRBD1	TGTGCCAGCAGTGAGGGGACAGCTGATAGTTCACCCCTCCACTTT	CASSEGTADSSPLHF
once	TRBV27	TRBJ2-1	NA	TGTGCCAGCAGTTTTAGAGGACTCTTAATTAACAATGAGCAGTTCTTC	CASSFRGLLINNEQFF
NA	TRBV7-9	TRBJ2-1	NA	TGTGCCAGCAGCTCCCCCTTCGGCCAGGCCAACAATGAGCAGTTCTTC	CASSSPFGQANNEQFF
NA	TRBV9	TRBJ2-1	TRBD2	TGTGCCAGCAGCGTAGGGACTAGCGGGGGGAATGAGCAGTTCTTC	CASSVGTSGGNEQFF
NA	TRBV29-1	TRBJ1-2	NA	TGCAGCGTGGGGGCCAGGTATCCTACTGGCTACACCTTC	CSVGARYPTGYTF
NA	TRBV20-1	TRBJ1-5	NA	TGCAGTGCTAGTGTGGACACGTTTCAGCCCCAGCATTTT	CSASVDTFQPQHF
NA	TRBV3-1/TRBV3-2	TRBJ2-7	NA	TGTGCCAGCAGCCAGGTTACAGCCCCCTACGAGCAGTACTTC	CASSQVTAPYEQYF
NA	TRBV11-3	TRBJ2-4	NA	TGTGCCAGCAGCTTCACGGACATCCTAGCCAAAAACATTCAGTACTTC	CASSFTDILAKNIQYF
NA	TRBV7-9	TRBJ2-7	NA	TGTGCCAGCAGCCATGGAGAGGGATTCTACGAGCAGTACTTC	CASSHGEGFYEQYF
once	TRBV12-3/TRBV12-4	TRBJ1-1	TRBD1	TGTGCCAGCAGACAACAGGGGTACACTGAAGCTTTCTTT	CASRQQGYTEAFF
NA	TRBV14	TRBJ1-4	NA	TGTGCCAGCAGCCGGTCCTATAATGAAAAACTGTTTTTT	CASSRSYNEKLFF
NA	TRBV10-3	TRBJ2-1	NA	TGTGCCATCAGTGAGTCCGGGAATGAGCAGTTCTTC	CAISESGNEQFF
NA	TRBV3-1/TRBV3-2	TRBJ2-3	NA	TGTGCCAGCAGCCAAGGGCTGGCAGATACGCAGTATTTT	CASSQGLADTQYF
NA	TRBV19	TRBJ2-1	TRBD2	TGTGCCAGTATGGGTCCTAGCGGGTTCAATGAGCAGTTCTTC	CASMGPSGFNEQFF
NA	TRBV28	TRBJ2-7	NA	TGTGCCAGCCTCGCAGGGATCTCCTACGAGCAGTACTTC	CASLAGISYEQYF
NA	TRBV14	TRBJ2-2	NA	TGTGCCAGCAGACACGACGGGACCGGGGAGCTGTTTTTT	CASRHDGTGELFF
NA	TRBV10-3	TRBJ1-1	NA	TGTGCCATCAGTGAGTCTTCCGTGAACACTGAAGCTTTCTTT	CAISESSVNTEAFF
NA	TRBV4-2	TRBJ2-1	TRBD2	TGTGCCAGCAGCTACCGGACTAGCGGGGGTCAGTTCTTC	CASSYRTSGGQFF
NA	TRBV18	TRBJ1-1	NA	TGTGCCAGCTCACCATCGGGGGTCACTGAAGCTTTCTTT	CASSPSGVTEAFF
once	TRBV7-9	TRBJ1-5	NA	TGTGCCAGCAGCTTAGGCACGGGGGTGAATCAGCCCCAGCATTTT	CASSLGTGVNQPQHF
NA	TRBV28	TRBJ1-2	TRBD1	TGTGCCAGCAGTTCTGGACAGGGATCCTATGGCTACACCTTC	CASSSGQGSYGYTF
NA	TRBV19	TRBJ1-5	TRBD1	TGTGCCAGTAGTATACGCCCGGGACAGGGGGCGAGGAATCAGCCCCAGCATTTT	CASSIRPGQGARNQPQHF